This T cell receptor beta chain came from a study of cytomegalovirus exposure and HLA in healthy donors. Study-wide findings and caveats: The study recorded fewer than 200 TCR beta chains that were cytomegalovirus-associated.

As to this clone: Its antigen is not known.

The V and J ends lost 3 bases and 3 bases, in that order; junction bases with no gene match: 7. Germline CDR1 and CDR2: MGHDK and SYGVNS. This CDR3 comprises 16 residues. Profiled with immunoSEQ multiplex PCR; TCRdb holds only in-frame clones, not every one. The sample consists of roughly 120,000 clones, more than 75% of them appearing once. The chain carries TRBV25-1 and TRBJ2-5; 10 bases agree with TRBD2. The clonotype was recovered from a woman aged 25-40 years in good health and CMV-seronegative. Sequenced input: PBMCs. Here the CDR3 reads CASSEPSGGRKETQYF. Written as DNA, the CDR3 is TGTGCCAGCAGTGAGCCTAGCGGGGGAAGGAAAGAGACCCAGTACTTC.